These 11 T cell receptor beta chains share one sample of origin, sequenced in a study of CD8 T cells in Susac syndrome. RNA amounts of roughly 0.5 to 1 ug underwent reverse transcription with random hexamers. TCRdb reprocessed the immunoSEQ multiplex PCR reads with MiXCR, giving one entry per CDR3 protein. The profile shows some 300,000 distinct CDR3 sequences, around 89% of them singletons. Sequencing was done on a sample of CD8+ T cells from PBMCs. Receptors were obtained from a human donor with multiple sclerosis.

The chain links TRBV29-1 to TRBJ2-1, with 10 bases aligning to TRBD1. The V gene's germline CDR1 is SQVTM and CDR2 ANQGSEA. CDR3 length equals 17 residues. The ends lost 0 bases at V and 7 bases at J; junction bases unmatched: 12. The CDR3 nucleotides are TGCAGCGTTGAAGATCGCGGGGTAGACAGGGGGCGTAATGAGCAGTTCTTC. Protein sequence: CSVEDRGVDRGRNEQFF.

This sequence joins TRBV4-1 and TRBJ1-5, with a possible D match to TRBD1 (5 bases). The CDR3 has 13 residues. V lost 1 base and J lost 12, with 13 bases in between. CDR1 is MGHRA and CDR2 is YSYEKL in the germline V gene. CDR3: CASSQVLGLLQHF. CDR3 coding DNA: TGCGCCAGCAGCCAAGTACTGGGACTCCTCCAGCATTTT.

This rearrangement joins TRBV6-2 or TRBV6-3 to TRBJ1-1; possibly TRBD1 for D (5 bases). The CDR3 contains 14 residues. V was shortened by 1 base and J by 1 base, with 7 bases between the two germline ends. Germline V gene data show CDR1 as MNHEY and CDR2 as SVGEGT. The CDR3 bases are TGTGCCAGCAGTTACTACAGGTGGAACACTGAAGCTTTCTTT. Translating it yields CASSYYRWNTEAFF.

This chain uses TRBV9 with TRBJ2-1; D is unresolved. The CDR3 totals 11 residues. Per the germline V gene, CDR1 is SGDLS and CDR2 is YYNGEE. The V gene lost 3 bases and the J gene lost 13 bases, with 11 bases spanning the gap. The CDR3 DNA sequence: TGTGCCAGCAGCGGACTTCTGGGACAGTTCTTC. Protein sequence: CASSGLLGQFF.

The chain employs TRBV7-9 and TRBJ2-1; 10 nucleotides line up with TRBD2. The CDR3 spans 14 residues. The germline V gene encodes CDR1 SEHNR and CDR2 FQNEAQ (reference sequence). V gave up 5 bases and J gave up 8 bases; unmatched junction bases: 6. The CDR3 reads CASSPSGGTDEQFF. In DNA, the CDR3 is TGTGCCAGCAGCCCTAGCGGGGGCACGGATGAGCAGTTCTTC.

The chain couples TRBV20-1 to TRBJ2-1, with 11 bases fitting TRBD2. V gave up 5 bases and J gave up 3 bases; unmatched junction bases: 3. Germline lookup yields CDR1 DFQATT and CDR2 SNEGSKA (reference sequence). This CDR3 is 14 amino acids long. The CDR3 nucleotides read TGCAGTGCTCAACTAGCGGGAGACTACAATGAGCAGTTCTTC. Translation: CSAQLAGDYNEQFF.

The CDR3 sequence: CSVGSRDRGVTEAFF. CDR3 in DNA: TGCAGCGTTGGGTCGCGGGACAGAGGTGTTACTGAAGCTTTCTTT. V is TRBV29-1 and J is TRBJ1-1; 7 bases line up with TRBD1. CDR1 and CDR2 (germline): SQVTM, ANQGSEA. The CDR3 has 15 amino acids. The ends lost 4 bases at V and 5 bases at J; junction bases unmatched: 13.

This chain connects TRBV7-9 to TRBJ1-2; 9 nucleotides match TRBD1. The junction had 11 bases not matched to a gene; V was cut back by 5 bases and J by 4 bases. Germline CDR1 and CDR2: SEHNR and FQNEAQ (reference sequence). The CDR3 totals 16 residues. CDR3 in amino acids: CASSVPDRGMAYGYTF. CDR3 nucleotide sequence: TGTGCCAGCAGCGTCCCCGACAGGGGGATGGCCTATGGCTACACCTTC.

The chain uses TRBV27 and TRBJ1-2, with unresolved D. The CDR3 is made up of 13 amino acids. With 6 bases removed from V and 6 bases from J, the gap between germline ends came to 14 bases. The germline V gene has CDR1 MNHEY and CDR2 SMNVEV (reference sequence). The CDR3 DNA follows: TGTGCCAGCAGCCCCCCCGGGTTTCATGGCTACACCTTC. This translates into CASSPPGFHGYTF.

V is TRBV15 and J is TRBJ2-3; D tentatively fits TRBD1 or TRBD2 (5 bases each). Germline lookup yields CDR1 LNHNV and CDR2 YYDKDF (reference sequence). Deletions cut 7 bases from V and 3 bases from J, with 14 bases between. CDR3 length: 14 amino acids. CDR3 loop: CATTPGLGTDTQYF. DNA of the CDR3: TGTGCCACCACACCGGGGCTGGGGACAGATACGCAGTATTTT. The whole variable domain, remainder taken from reference TRBV15 and TRBJ2-3, is DAMVIQNPRYQVTQFGKPVTLSCSQTLNHNVMYWYQQKSSQAPKLLFHYYDKDFNNEADTPDNFQSRRPNTSFCFLDIRSPGLGDTAMYLCATTPGLGTDTQYFGPGTRLTVL.

This clonotype was seen a single time. The chain combines TRBV5-1 with TRBJ1-1, with a weak D call TRBD1 (6 bases). V lost 0 bases, J lost 5 bases, and 17 bases lay in between. This CDR3 region has 16 residues. Germline V gives CDR1 SGHRS, CDR2 YFSETQ. CDR3 residues: CASSLGVGGRGTEAFF. The CDR3 DNA follows: TGCGCCAGCAGCTTGGGGGTTGGTGGCAGGGGAACTGAAGCTTTCTTT.